This entry concerns a single T cell receptor beta chain. The CDR3 consists of 13 residues. The V and J ends lost 2 bases and 8 bases respectively, with 12 bases between them. CDR1 KGHSH and CDR2 LQKENI come from the germline V gene. This sample was taken from a study of blood T cell repertoires in COVID-19. For the study at large: COVID-19 samples collected from the United States, Italy and Spain covered acute and convalescent phases. Sample material is recorded as cDNA or gDNA derived from T cells, B-cell-depleted T cells, or PBMCs.

Authors' processing steps: Cell counts per sample came from amplifying reference gene primers. Only in-frame clones appear in the TCRdb table, and some are missing; sequencing was by immunoSEQ multiplex PCR. Clonal size and the V and J genes are those of that table, whereas D and trimming came from the DNA. The sample includes about 210,000 clones, approximately 87% seen only once; the top ten take approximately 6.2%. The source material was peripheral blood. This chain joins TRBV18 and TRBJ1-1; the D is unclear. This TCR was recovered from a man aged 55 to 70 who had recovered from COVID-19. Here the CDR3 DNA reads TGTGCCAGCTCACCAAGAGCCGGGATAGAAGCTTTCTTT. This gives the protein CASSPRAGIEAFF. The complete variable domain, with remaining parts taken from reference TRBV18 and TRBJ1-1, reads NAGVMQNPRHLVRRRGQEARLRCSPMKGHSHVYWYRQLPEEGLKFMVYLQKENIIDESGMPKERFSAEFPKEGPSILRIQQVVRGDSAAYFCASSPRAGIEAFFGQGTRLTVV.